A selection of T cell receptor beta chains follows, all from one sample in a study of CD8 T cells in Susac syndrome. TCRdb passed the immunoSEQ multiplex PCR reads through MiXCR, listing each CDR3 protein once. The top ten clones hold approximately 0.14% of a sample with roughly 150,000 distinct CDR3 sequences, about 94% of them seen once. Material: CD4+ T cells from PBMCs. All receptors come from a human donor in good health. The conserved cysteine and the conserved F or W are not part of the CDR3 here.

J | V | length | CDR3
TRBJ2-2 | TRBV29-1 | 13 | SATRTSGVAGELF
TRBJ2-3 | TRBV5-4 | 12 | ASRSGGATDTQY
TRBJ1-2 | TRBV29-1 | 13 | SVEPPEGQNYGYT
TRBJ2-7 | TRBV7-8 | 13 | ASSLGRGLRFEQY
TRBJ2-3 | TRBV20-1 | 15 | SARGQLIWPSTDTQY
TRBJ1-6 | TRBV20-1 | 12 | SARLQGVGSPLH
TRBJ2-7 | TRBV7-2 | 14 | ASSPRDRAWGDEQY
TRBJ1-1 | TRBV19 | 12 | ASSVRTGQTEAF
TRBJ1-3 | TRBV5-8 | 14 | ASSSGTATSGNTIY
TRBJ2-3 | TRBV11-2 | 14 | ASSFSIKREADTQY
TRBJ2-3 | TRBV3-1 | 11 | ASSPTGTDTQY
TRBJ2-3 | TRBV5-8 | 13 | ASSSRQGGTDTQY
TRBJ2-1 | TRBV2 | 9 | ASSDFYEQF
TRBJ1-4 | TRBV9 | 12 | ASAYGTENEKLF
TRBJ1-3 | TRBV4-1 | 14 | ASSHPGVYSGNTIY
TRBJ2-2 | TRBV20-1 | 13 | SARRSGSGTGELF
TRBJ1-1 | TRBV28 | 10 | ASSLVGTEAF
TRBJ1-6 | TRBV3-1 | 11 | ASSPTGRSPLH
TRBJ2-1 | TRBV4-1 | 11 | ASSQDLPLPQF
TRBJ2-2 | TRBV10-3 | 12 | AIQDRVTAGELF
TRBJ2-3 | TRBV3-1 | 14 | ASSQGTRRHRDTQY
TRBJ1-3 | TRBV6-2/TRBV6-3 | 15 | ASSYNNPGTSGNTIY
TRBJ2-5 | TRBV18 | 13 | ASSPAGGPQETQY
TRBJ2-7 | TRBV2 | 12 | ASSSGTAPYEQY
TRBJ1-1 | TRBV12-3/TRBV12-4 | 11 | ASSYGSGTEAF
TRBJ1-1 | TRBV7-2 | 8 | ASSLDGAF
TRBJ2-5 | TRBV4-1 | 15 | ASSQEDPRGDEEAQY
TRBJ2-3 | TRBV5-1 | 13 | ASSLGGDAADTQY
TRBJ2-1 | TRBV7-2 | 12 | ASSSHTVYNEQF
TRBJ2-4 | TRBV12-3/TRBV12-4 | 10 | ASRADWDIQY
TRBJ1-1 | TRBV18 | 12 | ASSPQGRAIEAF
TRBJ1-3 | TRBV4-1 | 13 | ASSQDGNSGNTIY
TRBJ1-2 | TRBV29-1 | 13 | SVEDRRARRLGYT
TRBJ2-7 | TRBV7-2 | 11 | ASSSGGSYEQY
TRBJ2-6 | TRBV11-1 | 17 | ASSPGRAGLLSGANVLT
TRBJ1-2 | TRBV10-3 | 13 | AISDRAQSRDGYT
TRBJ1-2 | TRBV10-2 | 11 | ASIEGQGYGYT
TRBJ1-6 | TRBV18 | 12 | ASAQGNYNSPLH
TRBJ1-1 | TRBV5-1 | 11 | ASSLEGAPEAF
TRBJ2-5 | TRBV30 | 10 | ACPLVGETQY
TRBJ1-6 | TRBV27 | 14 | ASSLSIGLQDSPLH
TRBJ2-5 | TRBV7-8 | 17 | ASSLKVAGLAGPKETQY
TRBJ2-2 | TRBV18 | 13 | ASSPPSENTGELF
TRBJ1-1 | TRBV7-2 | 14 | ASSSGTGLLNTEAF
TRBJ2-5 | TRBV12-3/TRBV12-4 | 12 | ASSLMDGQETQY
TRBJ1-5 | TRBV5-1 | 12 | ASSLGRPDQPQH
TRBJ1-4 | TRBV29-1 | 11 | SVEDGGYEKLF
TRBJ2-1 | TRBV7-8 | 13 | ASSSGRSSYNEQF
TRBJ1-1 | TRBV10-2 | 13 | ASSHRGTMNTEAF
TRBJ1-1 | TRBV7-8 | 12 | ASSFWGLNTEAF
TRBJ2-2 | TRBV29-1 | 13 | SVGWDPQDTGELF
TRBJ2-7 | TRBV28 | 11 | ASSSADTAVQY
TRBJ1-1 | TRBV5-1 | 13 | ASSPPGQGGTEAF
TRBJ2-1 | TRBV20-1 | 12 | SASVGTQVNEQF
TRBJ2-2 | TRBV7-9 | 14 | ASSLGDSVFTGELF